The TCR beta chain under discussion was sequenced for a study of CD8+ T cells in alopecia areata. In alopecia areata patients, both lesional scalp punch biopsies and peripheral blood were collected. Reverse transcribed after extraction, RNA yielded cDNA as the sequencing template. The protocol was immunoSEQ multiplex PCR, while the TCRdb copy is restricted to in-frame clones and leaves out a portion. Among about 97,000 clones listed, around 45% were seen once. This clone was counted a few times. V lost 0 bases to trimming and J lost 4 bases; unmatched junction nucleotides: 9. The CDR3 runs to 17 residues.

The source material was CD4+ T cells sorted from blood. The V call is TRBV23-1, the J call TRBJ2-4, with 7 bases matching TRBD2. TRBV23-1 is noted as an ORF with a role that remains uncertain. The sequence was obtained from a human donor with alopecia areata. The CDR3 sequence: CASSQSGQRGVKNIQYF. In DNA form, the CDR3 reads TGCGCCAGCAGTCAATCCGGGCAGCGGGGCGTTAAAAACATTCAGTACTTC.